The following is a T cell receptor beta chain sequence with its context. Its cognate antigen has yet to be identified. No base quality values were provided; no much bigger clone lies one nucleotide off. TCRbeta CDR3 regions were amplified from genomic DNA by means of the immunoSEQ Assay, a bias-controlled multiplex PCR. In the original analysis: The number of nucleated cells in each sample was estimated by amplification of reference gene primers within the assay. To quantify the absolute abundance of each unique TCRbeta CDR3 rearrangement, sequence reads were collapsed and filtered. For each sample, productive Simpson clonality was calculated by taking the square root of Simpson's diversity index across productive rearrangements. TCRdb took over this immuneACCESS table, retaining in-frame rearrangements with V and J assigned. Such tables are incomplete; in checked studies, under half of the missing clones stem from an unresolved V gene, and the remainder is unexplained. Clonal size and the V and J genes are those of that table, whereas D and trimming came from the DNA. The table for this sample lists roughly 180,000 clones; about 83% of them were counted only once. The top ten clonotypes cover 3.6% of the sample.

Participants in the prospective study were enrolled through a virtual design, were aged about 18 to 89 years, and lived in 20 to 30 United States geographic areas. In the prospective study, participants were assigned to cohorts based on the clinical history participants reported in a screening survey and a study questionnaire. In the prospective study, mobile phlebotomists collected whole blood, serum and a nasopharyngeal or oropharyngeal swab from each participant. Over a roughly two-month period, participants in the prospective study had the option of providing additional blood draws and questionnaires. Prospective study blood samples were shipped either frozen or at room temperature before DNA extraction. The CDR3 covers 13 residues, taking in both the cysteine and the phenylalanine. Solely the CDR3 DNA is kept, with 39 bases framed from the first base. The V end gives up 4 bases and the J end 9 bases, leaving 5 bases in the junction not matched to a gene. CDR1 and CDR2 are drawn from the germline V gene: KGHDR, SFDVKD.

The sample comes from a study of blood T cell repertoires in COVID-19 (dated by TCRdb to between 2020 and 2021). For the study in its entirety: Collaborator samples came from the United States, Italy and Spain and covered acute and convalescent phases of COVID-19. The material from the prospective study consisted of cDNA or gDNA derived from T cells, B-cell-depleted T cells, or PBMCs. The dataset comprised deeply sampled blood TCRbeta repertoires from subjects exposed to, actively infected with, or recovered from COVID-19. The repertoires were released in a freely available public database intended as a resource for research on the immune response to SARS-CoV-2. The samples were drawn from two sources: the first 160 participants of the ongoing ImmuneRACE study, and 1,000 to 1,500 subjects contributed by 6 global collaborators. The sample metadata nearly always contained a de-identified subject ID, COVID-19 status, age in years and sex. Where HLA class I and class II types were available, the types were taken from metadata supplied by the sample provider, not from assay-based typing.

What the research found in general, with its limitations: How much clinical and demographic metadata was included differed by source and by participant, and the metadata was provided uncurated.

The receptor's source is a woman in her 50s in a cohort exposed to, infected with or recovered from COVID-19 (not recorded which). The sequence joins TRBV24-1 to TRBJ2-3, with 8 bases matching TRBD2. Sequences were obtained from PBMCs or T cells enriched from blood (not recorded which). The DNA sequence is TGTGCCACCAGTGAGCCTAAGCGGGAGACGCAGTATTTT. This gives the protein CATSEPKRETQYF.